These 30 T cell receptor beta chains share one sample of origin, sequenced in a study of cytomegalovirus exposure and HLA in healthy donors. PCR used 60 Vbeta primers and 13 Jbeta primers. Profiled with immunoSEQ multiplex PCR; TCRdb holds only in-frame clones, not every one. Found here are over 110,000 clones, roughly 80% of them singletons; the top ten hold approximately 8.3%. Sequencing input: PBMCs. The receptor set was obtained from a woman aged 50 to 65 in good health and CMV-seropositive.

CDR3 loop: CASSQYEQYF. CDR3 DNA: TGTGCCAGCAGCCAGTACGAGCAGTACTTC. The rearrangement links TRBV7-8 to TRBJ2-7; D gene unclear. The CDR3 spans 10 residues. The V and J ends lost 5 bases and 4 bases respectively, with 3 bases between them. Per the germline V gene, CDR1 is SGHVS and CDR2 is FQNEAQ.

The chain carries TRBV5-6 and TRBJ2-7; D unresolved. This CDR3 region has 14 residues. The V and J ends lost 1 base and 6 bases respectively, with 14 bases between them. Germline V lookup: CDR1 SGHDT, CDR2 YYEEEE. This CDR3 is CASSLYTIRGEQYF. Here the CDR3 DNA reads TGTGCCAGCAGCTTGTATACGATACGAGGCGAGCAGTACTTC.

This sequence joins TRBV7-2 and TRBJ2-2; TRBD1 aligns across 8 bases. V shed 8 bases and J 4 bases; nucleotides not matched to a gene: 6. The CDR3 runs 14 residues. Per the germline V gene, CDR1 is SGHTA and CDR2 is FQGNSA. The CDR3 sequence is CASQGAIRTGELFF. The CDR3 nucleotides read TGTGCCAGCCAGGGGGCTATCCGCACCGGGGAGCTGTTTTTT.

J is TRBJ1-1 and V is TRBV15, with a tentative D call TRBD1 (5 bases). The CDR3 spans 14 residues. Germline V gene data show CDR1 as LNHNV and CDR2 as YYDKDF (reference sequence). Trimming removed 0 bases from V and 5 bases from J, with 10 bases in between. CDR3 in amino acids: CATSRDRDRTEAFF. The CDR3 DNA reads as TGTGCCACCAGCAGAGACAGGGATAGAACTGAAGCTTTCTTT.

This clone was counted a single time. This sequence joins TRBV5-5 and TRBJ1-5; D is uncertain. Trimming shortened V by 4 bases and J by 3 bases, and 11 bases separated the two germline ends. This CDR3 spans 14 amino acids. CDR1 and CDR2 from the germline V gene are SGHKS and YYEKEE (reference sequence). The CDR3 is CASSATALNQPQHF. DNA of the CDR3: TGTGCCAGCAGCGCAACAGCCCTCAATCAGCCCCAGCATTTT.

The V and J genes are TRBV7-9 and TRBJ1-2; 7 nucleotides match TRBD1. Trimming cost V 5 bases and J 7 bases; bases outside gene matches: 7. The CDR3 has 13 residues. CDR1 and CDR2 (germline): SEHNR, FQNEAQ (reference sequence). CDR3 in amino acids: CASSETGDSGYTF. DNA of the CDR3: TGTGCCAGCAGCGAAACAGGGGACTCTGGCTACACCTTC.

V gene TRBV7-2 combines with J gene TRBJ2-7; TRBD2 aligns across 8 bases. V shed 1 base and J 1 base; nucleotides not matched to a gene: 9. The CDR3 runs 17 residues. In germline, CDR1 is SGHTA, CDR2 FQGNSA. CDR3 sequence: CASSLGAGGVLSYEQYF. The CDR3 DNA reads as TGTGCCAGCAGCTTAGGGGCGGGAGGCGTACTATCCTACGAGCAGTACTTC.

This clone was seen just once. The CDR3 sequence: CASRDSDSNQPQHF. CDR3 nucleotides: TGTGCCAGCAGGGACAGTGATAGCAATCAGCCCCAGCATTTT. The J gene is TRBJ1-5, the V gene TRBV7-9, with D maybe TRBD1 (6 bases). V lost 6 bases, J lost 0 bases, and 9 bases lay in between. CDR1 and CDR2 from the germline V gene are SEHNR and FQNEAQ (reference sequence). The CDR3 is 14 amino acids.

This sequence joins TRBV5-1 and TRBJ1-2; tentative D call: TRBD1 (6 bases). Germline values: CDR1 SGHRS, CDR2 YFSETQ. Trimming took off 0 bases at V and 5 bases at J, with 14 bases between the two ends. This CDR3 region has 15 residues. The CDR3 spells CASSLAGTQDYGYTF. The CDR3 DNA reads TGCGCCAGCAGCTTGGCCGGGACACAGGATTATGGCTACACCTTC.

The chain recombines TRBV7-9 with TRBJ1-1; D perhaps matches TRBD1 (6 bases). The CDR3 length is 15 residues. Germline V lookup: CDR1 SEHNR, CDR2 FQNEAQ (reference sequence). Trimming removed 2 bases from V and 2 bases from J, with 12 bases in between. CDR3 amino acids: CASSLRARGNTEAFF. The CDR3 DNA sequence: TGTGCCAGCAGCTTACGCGCCAGGGGAAACACTGAAGCTTTCTTT.

The CDR3 spells CASSWGQADGYTF. DNA of the CDR3: TGCGCCAGCAGCTGGGGGCAAGCAGATGGCTACACCTTC. V usage is TRBV5-1 and J usage is TRBJ1-2, with D possibly TRBD1 on 6 matching bases. The CDR3 is 13 residues long. The germline CDR1 and CDR2 sequences are SGHRS and YFSETQ. The V end lost 3 bases, the J end lost 6 bases, and 12 bases lay between the germline ends.

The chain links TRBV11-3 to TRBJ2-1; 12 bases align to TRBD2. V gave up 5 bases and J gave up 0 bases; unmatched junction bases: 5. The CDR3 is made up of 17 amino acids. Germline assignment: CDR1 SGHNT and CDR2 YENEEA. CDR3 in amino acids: CASSPGLAGSSYNEQFF. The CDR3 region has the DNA TGTGCCAGCAGCCCCGGACTAGCGGGGAGCTCCTACAATGAGCAGTTCTTC.

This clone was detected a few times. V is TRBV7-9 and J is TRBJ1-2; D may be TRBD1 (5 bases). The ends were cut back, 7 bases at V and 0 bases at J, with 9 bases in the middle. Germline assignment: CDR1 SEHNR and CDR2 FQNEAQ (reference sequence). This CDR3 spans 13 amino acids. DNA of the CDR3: TGTGCCAGCACCTCAGGGACTAACTATGGCTACACCTTC. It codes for CASTSGTNYGYTF.

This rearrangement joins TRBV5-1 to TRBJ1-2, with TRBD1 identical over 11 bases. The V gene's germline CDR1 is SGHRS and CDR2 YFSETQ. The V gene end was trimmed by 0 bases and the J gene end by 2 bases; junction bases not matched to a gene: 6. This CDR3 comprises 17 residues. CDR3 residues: CASSLEGGQGANYGYTF. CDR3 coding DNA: TGCGCCAGCAGCTTGGAAGGAGGACAGGGGGCGAACTATGGCTACACCTTC.

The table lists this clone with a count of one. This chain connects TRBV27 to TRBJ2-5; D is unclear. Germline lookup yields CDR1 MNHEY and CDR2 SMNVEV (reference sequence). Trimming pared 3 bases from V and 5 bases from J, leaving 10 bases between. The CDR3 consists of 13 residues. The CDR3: CASSFGVWETQYF. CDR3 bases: TGTGCCAGCAGTTTCGGAGTTTGGGAGACCCAGTACTTC.

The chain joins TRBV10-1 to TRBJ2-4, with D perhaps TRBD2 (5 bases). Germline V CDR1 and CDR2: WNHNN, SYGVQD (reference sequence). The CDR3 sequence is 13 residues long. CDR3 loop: CAEGSRLKNIQYF. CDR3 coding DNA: TGCGCGGAAGGGAGTCGCTTAAAAAACATTCAGTACTTC.

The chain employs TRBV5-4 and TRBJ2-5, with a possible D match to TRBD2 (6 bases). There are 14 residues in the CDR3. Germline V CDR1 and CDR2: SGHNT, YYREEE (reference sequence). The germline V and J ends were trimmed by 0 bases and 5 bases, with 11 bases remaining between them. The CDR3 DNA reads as TGTGCCAGCAGCTTGGCGGGGGTGCCCGAGACCCAGTACTTC. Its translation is CASSLAGVPETQYF.

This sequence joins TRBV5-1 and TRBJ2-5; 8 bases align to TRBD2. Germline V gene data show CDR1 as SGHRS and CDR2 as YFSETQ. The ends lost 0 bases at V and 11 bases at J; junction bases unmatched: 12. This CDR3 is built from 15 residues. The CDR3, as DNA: TGCGCCAGCAGCTTGGCCGAGCGGGGGAGCTTGGAGCAGTACTTC. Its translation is CASSLAERGSLEQYF.

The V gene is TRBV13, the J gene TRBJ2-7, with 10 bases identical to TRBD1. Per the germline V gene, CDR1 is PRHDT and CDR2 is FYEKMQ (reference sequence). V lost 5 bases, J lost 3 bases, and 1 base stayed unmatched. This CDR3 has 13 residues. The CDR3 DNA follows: TGTGCCAGCAGCCGGGACAGGGGCTACGAGCAGTACTTC. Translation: CASSRDRGYEQYF.

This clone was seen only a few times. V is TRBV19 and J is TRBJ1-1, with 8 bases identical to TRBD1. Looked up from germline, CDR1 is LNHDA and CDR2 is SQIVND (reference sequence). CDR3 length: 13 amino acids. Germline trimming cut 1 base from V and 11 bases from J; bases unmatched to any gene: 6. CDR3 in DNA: TGTGCCAGTAGTATAGTCGGGGACAGGATCGCTTTCTTT. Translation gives CASSIVGDRIAFF.

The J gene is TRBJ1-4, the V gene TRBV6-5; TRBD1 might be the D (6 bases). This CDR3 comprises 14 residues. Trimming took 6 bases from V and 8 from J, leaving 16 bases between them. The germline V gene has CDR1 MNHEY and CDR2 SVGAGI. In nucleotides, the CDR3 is TGTGCCAGCAGCCGACAGGACGGAAACGAAAAACTGTTTTTT. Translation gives CASSRQDGNEKLFF.

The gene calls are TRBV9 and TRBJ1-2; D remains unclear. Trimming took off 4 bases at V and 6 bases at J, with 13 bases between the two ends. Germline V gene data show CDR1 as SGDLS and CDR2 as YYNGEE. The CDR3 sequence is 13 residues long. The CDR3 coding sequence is TGTGCCAGCAGCTCGGGAGGATGGGATGGCTACACCTTC. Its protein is CASSSGGWDGYTF.

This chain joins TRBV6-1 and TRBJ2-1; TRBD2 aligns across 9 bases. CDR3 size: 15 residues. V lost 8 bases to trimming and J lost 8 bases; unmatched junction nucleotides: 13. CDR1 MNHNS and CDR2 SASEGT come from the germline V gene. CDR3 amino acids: CASRLVSGGGDEQFF. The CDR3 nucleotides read TGTGCCAGCCGTCTGGTTAGCGGGGGAGGCGATGAGCAGTTCTTC.

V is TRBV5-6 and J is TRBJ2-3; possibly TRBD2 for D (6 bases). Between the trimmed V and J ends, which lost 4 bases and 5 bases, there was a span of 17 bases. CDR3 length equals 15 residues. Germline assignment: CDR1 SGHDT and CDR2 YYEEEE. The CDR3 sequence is CASSDFTWGVDTQYF. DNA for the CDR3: TGTGCCAGCAGCGATTTTACGTGGGGGGTAGATACGCAGTATTTT.

The CDR3 DNA reads as TGCGCCAGCAGCTTGGTGCAGGGCGGTGAAGCTTTCTTT. Amino acid sequence: CASSLVQGGEAFF. V usage is TRBV5-1 and J usage is TRBJ1-1; tentatively, D is TRBD1 (5 bases). The CDR3 loop spans 13 amino acids. Germline V lookup: CDR1 SGHRS, CDR2 YFSETQ. V lost 0 bases and J 7 bases, leaving 10 bases between the germline ends.

The CDR3 is CASSITSEGYTF. In nucleotides, the CDR3 is TGTGCCAGTAGTATTACTTCCGAGGGCTACACCTTC. This rearrangement joins TRBV19 to TRBJ1-2, with D uncertain. Germline lookup yields CDR1 LNHDA and CDR2 SQIVND (reference sequence). This CDR3 is 12 amino acids long. V was trimmed by 3 bases and J by 8 bases, leaving 10 bases between them.

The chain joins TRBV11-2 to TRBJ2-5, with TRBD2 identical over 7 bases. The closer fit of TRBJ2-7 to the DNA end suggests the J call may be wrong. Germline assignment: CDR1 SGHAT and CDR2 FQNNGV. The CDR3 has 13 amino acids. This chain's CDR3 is CASSTGGSYEQYF. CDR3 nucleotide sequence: TGTGCCAGCAGTACCGGGGGGTCCTACGAGCAGTACTTC.

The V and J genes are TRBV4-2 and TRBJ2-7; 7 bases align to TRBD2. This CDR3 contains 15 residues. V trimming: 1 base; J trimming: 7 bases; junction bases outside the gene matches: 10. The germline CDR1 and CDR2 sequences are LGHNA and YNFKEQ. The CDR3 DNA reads TGTGCCAGCAGCCAAGCGGGGGGTTCTTTGAGGGAGCAGTACTTC. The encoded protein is CASSQAGGSLREQYF.

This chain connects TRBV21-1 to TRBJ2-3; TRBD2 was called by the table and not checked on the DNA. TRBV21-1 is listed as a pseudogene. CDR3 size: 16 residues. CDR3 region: CASTRPPSGVGDTQYF. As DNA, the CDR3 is TGTGCCAGCACGCGACCTCCTAGCGGGGTGGGAGATACGCAGTATTTT.

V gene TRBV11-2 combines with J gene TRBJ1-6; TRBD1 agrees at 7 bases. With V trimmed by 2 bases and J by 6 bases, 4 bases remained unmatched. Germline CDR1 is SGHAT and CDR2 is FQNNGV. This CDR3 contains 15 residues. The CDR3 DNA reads TGTGCCAGCAGCTTAAGGGGGCTGAGTAATTCACCCCTCCACTTT. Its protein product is CASSLRGLSNSPLHF.